The 29 T cell receptor beta chains below all came from one sample that was sequenced in a study of control samples from healthy donors and cancer patients. Assay: immunoSEQ multiplex PCR; the TCRdb copy retains only in-frame clones and omits some. The sample contains approximately 180,000 clones, under 95% of which appear only once. Material: blood. The receptors derive from a woman under 30 in good health.

In its sample, this clone was seen a few times. The sample contains more than one DNA sequence encoding this CDR3. The chain joins TRBV11-2 to TRBJ2-5; no definite D call. Germline V gene sequence: CDR1 SGHAT, CDR2 FQNNGV. Trimming removed 3 bases from V and 5 bases from J, with 4 bases in between. This CDR3 is 11 amino acids long. The CDR3 region has the DNA TGTGCCAGCAGCTTGGCGGAGACCCAGTACTTC. Protein: CASSLAETQYF.

The rearrangement joins TRBV29-1 to TRBJ2-3; no reliable D call. Trimming left V 5 bases short and J 0 bases short, with 6 bases between. This CDR3 has 12 residues. Germline V lookup: CDR1 SQVTM, CDR2 ANQGSEA. The CDR3 here is CSVRYSTDTQYF. DNA for the CDR3: TGCAGCGTTCGGTATAGCACAGATACGCAGTATTTT.

The chain links TRBV7-9 to TRBJ1-1; D possibly corresponds to TRBD1 (6 bases). Trimming took 4 bases from V and 2 from J, leaving 17 bases between them. The germline CDR1 and CDR2 sequences are SEHNR and FQNEAQ (reference sequence). This CDR3 has 16 residues. As DNA, the CDR3 is TGTGCCAGCAGCTCGGAGAGGAGGGGGGGTAACACTGAAGCTTTCTTT. Amino acids: CASSSERRGGNTEAFF. Complete variable domain (other parts from reference TRBV7-9 and TRBJ1-1): DTGVSQNPRHKITKRGQNVTFRCDPISEHNRLYWYRQTLGQGPEFLTYFQNEAQLEKSRLLSDRFSAERPKGSFSTLEIQRTEQGDSAMYLCASSSERRGGNTEAFFGQGTRLTVV.

This clone appeared once. The chain carries TRBV5-4 and TRBJ1-5; maybe TRBD1 (5 bases). The germline CDR1 and CDR2 sequences are SGHNT and YYREEE (reference sequence). Trimming removed 0 bases from V and 3 bases from J, with 7 bases in between. The CDR3 is 14 amino acids. CDR3 sequence: CASSLGGPNQPQHF. The DNA of the CDR3 is TGTGCCAGCAGCTTGGGGGGACCCAATCAGCCCCAGCATTTT.

The chain carries TRBV15 and TRBJ1-5; TRBD1 might be the D (6 bases). The CDR3 has 15 amino acids. V was clipped by 5 bases and J by 3 bases, with 14 bases between them. Per germline, CDR1 LNHNV and CDR2 YYDKDF (reference sequence). The CDR3 reads CATSGTDRINQPQHF. The CDR3 DNA reads TGTGCCACCAGCGGAACCGACAGGATCAATCAGCCCCAGCATTTT.

The chain carries TRBV5-4 and TRBJ2-6; tentatively, D is TRBD1 (5 bases). This CDR3 spans 17 amino acids. Germline V lookup: CDR1 SGHNT, CDR2 YYREEE (reference sequence). The V end lost 4 bases, the J end lost 0 bases, and 14 bases lay between the germline ends. CDR3 bases: TGTGCCAGCAGCCGACAGCCCCGCGGCTCTGGGGCCAACGTCCTGACTTTC. Translation: CASSRQPRGSGANVLTF.

This clone was seen just once. V usage is TRBV5-1 and J usage is TRBJ1-1; TRBD1 matches at 10 bases. CDR1 and CDR2 from the germline V gene are SGHRS and YFSETQ. The CDR3 length is 13 residues. J gave up 5 bases and V 4 bases, and 2 bases lay outside the gene matches. The CDR3 region has the DNA TGCGCCAGCAGCAGGACAGGGGGGACTGAAGCTTTCTTT. Protein product: CASSRTGGTEAFF.

The V and J genes are TRBV7-2 and TRBJ1-4; 8 bases map to TRBD1. Trimming at V came to 4 bases and at J to 8 bases, leaving 12 bases not matched to a gene. This CDR3 comprises 16 residues. Germline CDR1 and CDR2: SGHTA and FQGNSA. The CDR3 loop is CASSYTSGGFYEKLFF. The CDR3 region has the DNA TGTGCCAGCAGCTACACCTCAGGGGGCTTTTACGAAAAACTGTTTTTT. The variable domain in full, with the rest retrieved from reference TRBV7-2 and TRBJ1-4, is GAGVSQSPSNKVTEKGKDVELRCDPISGHTALYWYRQSLGQGLEFLIYFQGNSAPDKSGLPSDRFSAERTGGSVSTLTIQRTQQEDSAVYLCASSYTSGGFYEKLFFGSGTQLSVL.

The CDR3 nucleotides are TGTGCTAGTGGTTTGGTGGGGGACAGCACAGATACGCAGTATTTT. As protein: CASGLVGDSTDTQYF. V gene TRBV12-5 combines with J gene TRBJ2-3, with D possibly called TRBD1 or TRBD2 (5 bases each). Germline V gene data show CDR1 as LGHNT and CDR2 as FRNRAP. V lost 0 bases to trimming and J lost 0 bases, with 7 bases between them. The length of the CDR3 is 15 residues.

The rearrangement uses TRBV9 and TRBJ2-3; D is ambiguous. Germline V gene sequence: CDR1 SGDLS, CDR2 YYNGEE. Trimming stripped 3 bases from V and 4 bases from J, with 9 bases between. This CDR3 has 13 amino acids. CDR3 sequence (DNA): TGTGCCAGCAGCGAAACTTTGGCAGATACGCAGTATTTT. Its protein product is CASSETLADTQYF.

This chain uses TRBV7-2 with TRBJ2-3; D gene unclear. Germline CDR1 reads SGHTA; CDR2 reads FQGNSA. The CDR3 consists of 15 residues. Trimming took 0 bases from V and 3 from J, leaving 10 bases between them. The CDR3: CASSLARALTDTQYF. CDR3 DNA sequence: TGTGCCAGCAGCTTAGCTCGGGCCTTAACAGATACGCAGTATTTT.

A remark on this clone: A junction boundary mismatches the germline segment, possibly from a read error. The V gene is TRBV7-2, the J gene TRBJ2-3; 7 nucleotides match TRBD2. Germline assignment: CDR1 SGHTA and CDR2 FQGNSA. CDR3 length: 14 residues. CDR3 in amino acids: CASSLAVSTDTQYF. CDR3 bases: TGTGCCAGCAGCCTAGCGGTTAGCACAGATACGCAGTATTTT.

The genes are TRBV18 and TRBJ2-2; 12 positions agree with TRBD2. The junction had 0 bases not matched to a gene; V was cut back by 3 bases and J by 1 base. There are 16 residues in the CDR3. CDR1 is KGHSH and CDR2 is LQKENI in the germline V gene. The CDR3 protein is CASSPTSGRNTGELFF. The CDR3 DNA reads as TGTGCCAGCTCACCGACTAGCGGGAGGAACACCGGGGAGCTGTTTTTT.

This chain links TRBV4-3 with TRBJ1-1; 7 nucleotides line up with TRBD1. Germline V gene data show CDR1 as LGHNA and CDR2 as YSLEER. Trimming took 3 bases from V and 3 from J; bases not matched to a gene: 7. This CDR3 contains 15 residues. In nucleotides, the CDR3 is TGCGCCAGCAGCCAGCCGGGACAGCCATACACTGAAGCTTTCTTT. This sequence encodes CASSQPGQPYTEAFF.

The DNA of the CDR3 is TGTGCCAGCAGCCAAGTACCACGTGATGGCTACACCTTC. Amino acids: CASSQVPRDGYTF. This chain connects TRBV4-2 to TRBJ1-2; D is ambiguous. Germline values: CDR1 LGHNA, CDR2 YNFKEQ. The V end lost 1 base, the J end lost 6 bases, and 9 bases lay between the germline ends. The CDR3 length is 13 residues.

The V call is TRBV19, the J call TRBJ2-7, with 11 bases aligning to TRBD1. With V trimmed by 0 bases and J by 3 bases, 1 base remained unmatched. Germline V gene data show CDR1 as LNHDA and CDR2 as SQIVND (reference sequence). The CDR3 is 15 residues long. Written as DNA, the CDR3 is TGTGCCAGTAGTATAGACGGGACAGGGGGCTACGAGCAGTACTTC. As protein: CASSIDGTGGYEQYF.

The CDR3 loop is CASSPQSPRNGGELFF. CDR3 sequence (DNA): TGTGCCAGCAGCCCCCAATCTCCGCGGAACGGCGGGGAGCTGTTTTTT. The chain combines TRBV3-1 (or the pseudogene TRBV3-2) with TRBJ2-2; D gene unclear. Trimming took 4 bases from V and 7 from J, leaving 19 bases between them. Germline V gene sequence: CDR1 LGHDT, CDR2 YNNKEL (reference sequence). The CDR3 extends over 16 amino acids.

This CDR3 is CASSQVSYGYTF. The CDR3, as DNA: TGTGCCAGCAGCCAAGTATCCTATGGCTACACCTTC. V gene TRBV3-1 (or the pseudogene TRBV3-2) combines with J gene TRBJ1-2, with D uncertain. The CDR3 sequence is 12 residues long. Trimming cost V 1 base and J 4 bases, with 4 bases left between them. CDR1 is LGHDT, CDR2 YNNKEL, per germline (reference sequence).

The V and J genes are TRBV10-3 and TRBJ1-1, with 7 bases matching TRBD1. The CDR3 is 12 amino acids. CDR1 and CDR2 from the germline V gene are ENHRY and SYGVKD. The V gene end was trimmed by 2 bases and the J gene end by 7 bases; junction bases not matched to a gene: 1. DNA for the CDR3: TGTGCCATCAGTGAGGCAGGGGGTGAAGCTTTCTTT. This encodes CAISEAGGEAFF.

The chain recombines TRBV19 with TRBJ1-3; D remains ambiguous. Trimming stripped 9 bases from V and 3 bases from J, with 12 bases between. This CDR3 is 13 amino acids long. Germline V gene sequence: CDR1 LNHDA, CDR2 SQIVND (reference sequence). This CDR3 is CASRALDGNTIYF. The CDR3 region has the DNA TGTGCCAGCCGGGCCCTCGATGGAAACACCATATATTTT.

V gene TRBV4-2 combines with J gene TRBJ2-2, with D unresolved. This CDR3 contains 12 residues. Germline values: CDR1 LGHNA, CDR2 YNFKEQ. V was shortened by 4 bases and J by 7 bases, with 7 bases between the two germline ends. CDR3 in amino acids: CASSPMGGELFF. CDR3 nucleotide sequence: TGTGCCAGCAGCCCGATGGGCGGGGAGCTGTTTTTT.

The genes are TRBV6-2 or TRBV6-3 and TRBJ2-2; 9 bases line up with TRBD2. The J segment lost 3 bases and the V segment lost 4 bases, leaving 6 bases of the junction unmatched. This CDR3 contains 16 residues. Germline V lookup: CDR1 MNHEY, CDR2 SVGEGT. This chain's CDR3 is CASSFTSGRYTGELFF. The CDR3 region has the DNA TGTGCCAGCAGTTTTACTAGCGGGCGTTACACCGGGGAGCTGTTTTTT.

CDR3 region: CASGGGGIWTQYF. In nucleotides, the CDR3 is TGTGCCAGCGGAGGGGGCGGCATTTGGACCCAGTACTTC. The rearrangement joins TRBV28 to TRBJ2-5; weak D call: TRBD1 (7 bases). The germline V gene encodes CDR1 MDHEN and CDR2 SYDVKM. V lost 8 bases, J lost 7 bases, and 17 bases lay in between. The CDR3 has 13 residues.

The rearrangement links TRBV7-9 to TRBJ1-1; the D gene is possibly TRBD1 (5 bases). Trimming stripped 4 bases from V and 1 base from J, with 10 bases between. The CDR3 length is 14 residues. Germline V gene data show CDR1 as SEHNR and CDR2 as FQNEAQ (reference sequence). In nucleotides, the CDR3 is TGTGCCAGCAGCTCCTTAGGGGAGAACACTGAAGCTTTCTTT. It codes for CASSSLGENTEAFF.

The chain joins TRBV6-5 to TRBJ1-2; no clear D. The CDR3 consists of 14 residues. The V gene lost 6 bases and the J gene lost 4 bases, with 15 bases spanning the gap. In germline, CDR1 is MNHEY, CDR2 SVGAGI. Here the CDR3 reads CASRTLGVPYGYTF. DNA of the CDR3: TGTGCCAGCAGGACCCTAGGAGTTCCCTATGGCTACACCTTC.

The chain is built from TRBV7-2 and TRBJ2-3; TRBD2 matches at 13 bases. CDR1 SGHTA and CDR2 FQGNSA come from the germline V gene. V shed 2 bases, J shed 7 bases, and the junction held 9 bases outside the gene matches. This CDR3 contains 17 residues. The CDR3 DNA reads as TGTGCCAGCAGCTTACAACTAGCGGGAGGGGGGAGAAATACGCAGTATTTT. Protein product: CASSLQLAGGGRNTQYF.

The rearrangement uses TRBV11-2 and TRBJ2-3; D not resolved. The V end lost 0 bases, the J end lost 7 bases, and 5 bases lay between the germline ends. Looked up from germline, CDR1 is SGHAT and CDR2 is FQNNGV. This CDR3 spans 12 amino acids. The CDR3 loop reads CASSLDGHTQYF. Here the CDR3 DNA reads TGTGCCAGCAGCTTAGATGGGCATACGCAGTATTTT.

The chain is built from TRBV5-1 and TRBJ2-2, with D perhaps TRBD2 (5 bases). The CDR3 covers 14 residues. Trimming cost V 0 bases and J 6 bases, with 9 bases left between them. Germline CDR1 and CDR2: SGHRS and YFSETQ. The CDR3 spells CASSLVGVSGELFF. CDR3 in DNA: TGCGCCAGCAGCTTGGTGGGAGTCTCCGGGGAGCTGTTTTTT.

The chain recombines TRBV28 with TRBJ1-2; D gene uncertain. V lost 5 bases to trimming and J lost 7 bases, with 17 bases between them. The CDR3 runs to 14 residues. Per germline, CDR1 MDHEN and CDR2 SYDVKM. The CDR3 region is CASSHLSEGAGYTF. The CDR3 DNA reads TGTGCCAGCAGTCACCTTTCGGAGGGCGCTGGCTACACCTTC.